The T cell receptor beta chain described here comes from a study of shared T cell receptors in the human thymus. Germline loops: CDR1 LNHDA, CDR2 SQIVND (reference sequence). CDR3 length equals 20 residues. Unmatched junction bases numbered 16, after V lost 6 bases and J lost 0 bases. Measured with immunoSEQ multiplex PCR; TCRdb has only the in-frame clones, and not every one. The repertoire holds fewer than 700,000 clones, roughly 90% seen once, with 0.0095% to 0.011% in the top ten. These sequences were also reported in another study, on human thymus T cells. This second study says: The authors found apparently biased V and J gene usage in thymic and blood repertoires. Related work showed strongly overlapping thymic repertoires across unrelated individuals.

This chain joins TRBV19 and TRBJ2-1; 11 bases line up with TRBD2. This sequence originates from a boy under two years old with a congenital heart defect. Sequencing input: thymocytes. The DNA of the CDR3 is TGTGCCAGTAGAGACAGGGGACTAGCGGAGCTCTCAAGCTCCTACAATGAGCAGTTCTTC. It yields the protein CASRDRGLAELSSSYNEQFF.